The rows below give T cell receptor beta chains drawn from one sample of a study of blood T cell repertoires in COVID-19. The assay was immunoSEQ multiplex PCR, and TCRdb's table has in-frame clones only and misses some. The repertoire holds under 150,000 clones, with roughly 81% as singletons. The material sequenced was peripheral blood. These receptors came from a middle-aged man with acute or convalescent COVID-19. Both conserved end residues are part of each CDR3. D genes are given only for firm matches. Size is stated for part of the rows, as once, few or many counts, or as a class when the clone is expanded.

d_gene | j_gene | abundance | v_gene | CDR3nt | CDR3aa
TRBD1 | TRBJ1-6 | few | TRBV12-3/TRBV12-4 | TGTGCCAGCAGTACAGGGGGAGGTTCACCCCTCCACTTT | CASSTGGGSPLHF
TRBD2 | TRBJ2-1 | once | TRBV7-6 | TGTGCCAGCAGCTTAGCGGCGGGGGATGAGCAGTTCTTC | CASSLAAGDEQFF
TRBD2 | TRBJ2-3 | NA | TRBV24-1 | TGTGCCACCAGTGCCACCTTTTCGGGGGGAACAGATACGCAGTATTTT | CATSATFSGGTDTQYF
NA | TRBJ1-1 | once | TRBV5-5 | TGTGCCAGCAGCTTCGGGGGGGTTGGAATAGAAGCTTTCTTT | CASSFGGVGIEAFF
TRBD2 | TRBJ2-7 | NA | TRBV6-4 | TGTGCCAGCAGTCCCCGACTAGCGGGGGGCCTCTACGAGCAGTACTTC | CASSPRLAGGLYEQYF
NA | TRBJ2-5 | NA | TRBV7-8 | TGTGCCAGCAGCTCCTCCGGGAAGGAGACCCAGTACTTC | CASSSSGKETQYF
NA | TRBJ2-2 | NA | TRBV11-2 | TGTGCCAGCAGCTTCGGAGTCCACACCGGGGAGCTGTTTTTT | CASSFGVHTGELFF
TRBD1 | TRBJ1-5 | NA | TRBV6-2/TRBV6-3 | TGTGCCAGCAGCGGGACAGGGGGCTTGGATCAGCCCCAGCATTTT | CASSGTGGLDQPQHF
NA | TRBJ1-1 | NA | TRBV5-4 | TGTGCCAGCAGCTTGGCAACCCAGACAGGTCGAGGAACTGAAGCTTTCTTT | CASSLATQTGRGTEAFF
NA | TRBJ1-1 | NA | TRBV30 | TGTGCCTGGGCCCCCGGGGGTCACACTGAAGCTTTCTTT | CAWAPGGHTEAFF
NA | TRBJ1-2 | NA | TRBV7-3 | TGTGCCAGCAGCTTAGGAGCGACTACTAACTATGGCTACACCTTC | CASSLGATTNYGYTF
TRBD1 | TRBJ1-2 | NA | TRBV10-1 | TGCGCCAGCAGTGAGCGACCGGGACAGATCTATGGCTACACCTTC | CASSERPGQIYGYTF
NA | TRBJ2-7 | NA | TRBV19 | TGTGCCAGTAGTATCCCCGGCCGACAGCTCAAATTAGCCTACGAGCAGTACTTC | CASSIPGRQLKLAYEQYF
NA | TRBJ1-5 | NA | TRBV20-1 | TGCAGTGCTAGTGCCCGAAGCCTAGATCAGCCCCAGCATTTT | CSASARSLDQPQHF
NA | TRBJ2-3 | NA | TRBV18 | TGTGCCAGCTCACCACGAGCACGCACAGATACGCAGTATTTT | CASSPRARTDTQYF
TRBD1 | TRBJ1-5 | NA | TRBV10-3 | TGTGCCATCAGCCCGGGACAGCTCAATCAGCCCCAGCATTTT | CAISPGQLNQPQHF
TRBD2 | TRBJ2-2 | NA | TRBV7-9 | TGTGCCAGCAGCCCCCGGGACGGGGGGTTCACCGGGGAGCTGTTTTTT | CASSPRDGGFTGELFF
TRBD2 | TRBJ2-5 | NA | TRBV13 | TGTGCCAGCAGCCGGGGGGGCCGATTTCTCCAAGAGACCCAGTACTTC | CASSRGGRFLQETQYF
NA | TRBJ1-5 | NA | TRBV2 | TGTGCCAGCAGTGAAGGAGTCCGACAGCCCCAGCATTTT | CASSEGVRQPQHF
TRBD1 | TRBJ2-7 | NA | TRBV24-1 | TGTGCCCGAGGGACAGGGGCTTTCTCCTACGAGCAGTACTTC | CARGTGAFSYEQYF
NA | TRBJ2-2 | once | TRBV11-2 | TGTGCCAGCAGCTCGGGTCTCGGGACCGGGGAGCTGTTTTTT | CASSSGLGTGELFF
NA | TRBJ1-5 | NA | TRBV12-2 | TGTGCAAGTCGGGATATTAACCGGGACAGGGTTTGTCATCGCAATCAGCCCCAGCATTTT | CASRDINRDRVCHRNQPQHF
NA | TRBJ2-3 | NA | TRBV5-1 | TGCGCCAGCAGCAAAGGTGGCGGGGTAGGCACAGATACGCAGTATTTT | CASSKGGGVGTDTQYF
TRBD1 | TRBJ1-2 | few | TRBV7-9 | TGTGCCAGCAGCTCAGGGGGCGTCTATGGCTACACCTTC | CASSSGGVYGYTF
NA | TRBJ2-1 | NA | TRBV24-1 | TGTGCCACCAGTGATTGGGGTACAGGGACCTACAATGAGCAGTTCTTC | CATSDWGTGTYNEQFF
NA | TRBJ2-3 | NA | TRBV4-1 | TGCGCCAGCAGCCAACTAGGCATAGGTACGCAGTATTTT | CASSQLGIGTQYF
TRBD1 | TRBJ1-2 | NA | TRBV5-6 | TGTGCCAGCAGCTTGGCCGGGGACAGGGGACTTTCTAACTATGGCTACACCTTC | CASSLAGDRGLSNYGYTF
TRBD1 | TRBJ1-6 | NA | TRBV15 | TGTGCCACCAGGAGCCTGGACAGGGGTAATTCACCCCTCCACTTT | CATRSLDRGNSPLHF
NA | TRBJ2-4 | NA | TRBV3-1/TRBV3-2 | TGTGCCAGCAGCCGTACGGGTGGGGCCCTGGGAAACATTCAGTACTTC | CASSRTGGALGNIQYF
NA | TRBJ2-1 | NA | TRBV21-1 | TGTGCCAGCAGCGTAGGACTAGCGGGGGATTGGGAGCAGTTCTTC | CASSVGLAGDWEQFF
TRBD1 | TRBJ2-1 | NA | TRBV10-3 | TGTGCCATCACTGAGGACAGGGACCCGTACAATGAGCAGTTCTTC | CAITEDRDPYNEQFF
NA | TRBJ1-2 | NA | TRBV9 | TGTGCCAGCAGCGTAGAAGGACAGTTTAGCTATGGCTACACCTTC | CASSVEGQFSYGYTF